What follows describes a single T cell receptor (beta chain). CDR1 and CDR2 from the germline V gene are MNHNS and SASEGT. This CDR3 is 14 amino acids long. V was shortened by 8 bases and J by 4 bases, with 16 bases between the two germline ends. Only in-frame clones appear in the TCRdb table, and some are missing; sequencing was by immunoSEQ multiplex PCR. This table holds about 40,000 clones, approximately 90% found once. This entry comes from a study of T cell changes during pregnancy in multiple sclerosis. Here the sequenced sample was CD4+ T cells from peripheral blood mononuclear cells, taken in the first trimester of pregnancy. The chain uses TRBV6-1 and TRBJ2-3; possibly TRBD1 for D (5 bases). The TCR originated in a female donor with multiple sclerosis, enrolled in a pregnancy study. This CDR3 is CASLVIVGADTQYF. In DNA form, the CDR3 reads TGTGCCAGCCTTGTGATTGTAGGGGCAGATACGCAGTATTTT.